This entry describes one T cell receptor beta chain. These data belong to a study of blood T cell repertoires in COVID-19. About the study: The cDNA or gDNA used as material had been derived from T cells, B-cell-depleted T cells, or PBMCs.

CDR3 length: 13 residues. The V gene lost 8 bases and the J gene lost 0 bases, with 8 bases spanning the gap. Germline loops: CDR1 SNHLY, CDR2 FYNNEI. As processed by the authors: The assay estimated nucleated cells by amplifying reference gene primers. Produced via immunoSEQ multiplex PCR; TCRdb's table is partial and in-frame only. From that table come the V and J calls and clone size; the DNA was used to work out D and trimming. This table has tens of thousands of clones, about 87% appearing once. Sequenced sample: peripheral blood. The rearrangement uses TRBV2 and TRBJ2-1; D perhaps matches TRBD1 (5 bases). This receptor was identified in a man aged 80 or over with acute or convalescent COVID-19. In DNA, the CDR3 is TGTGCCAGCTACAGGAGCTCCTACAATGAGCAGTTCTTC. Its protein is CASYRSSYNEQFF. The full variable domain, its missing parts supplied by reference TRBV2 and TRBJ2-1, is EPEVTQTPSHQVTQMGQEVILRCVPISNHLYFYWYRQILGQKVEFLVSFYNNEISEKSEIFDDQFSVERPDGSNFTLKIRSTKLEDSAMYFCASYRSSYNEQFFGPGTRLTVL.